The clone carrying this T cell receptor beta chain was counted many times. The data are from a study of Graves' ophthalmopathy and Graves' hyperthyroidism. Amplification of TCR beta CDR3 regions used RNA transcripts. A first-round RT-PCR used HTBI primers, followed by a second-round multiplex PCR. TCRdb recomputed calls from the multiplex PCR reads with MiXCR, one row per CDR3 protein. The sample comprises approximately 480,000 distinct CDR3 sequences, approximately 15% of which are singletons, and 8% to 10% rests with the top ten. Germline lookup yields CDR1 SNHLY and CDR2 FYNNEI. The CDR3 runs 15 residues. The V segment lost 6 bases and the J segment 2 bases; nucleotides outside the gene matches: 5.

The sequenced sample was blood. The genes are TRBV2 and TRBJ1-1; TRBD1 agrees at 11 bases. The receptor's source is a young woman with Graves' ophthalmopathy. This chain's CDR3 is CASRWDRGRNTEAFF. In DNA form, the CDR3 reads TGTGCCAGCAGGTGGGACAGGGGGAGAAACACTGAAGCTTTCTTT.